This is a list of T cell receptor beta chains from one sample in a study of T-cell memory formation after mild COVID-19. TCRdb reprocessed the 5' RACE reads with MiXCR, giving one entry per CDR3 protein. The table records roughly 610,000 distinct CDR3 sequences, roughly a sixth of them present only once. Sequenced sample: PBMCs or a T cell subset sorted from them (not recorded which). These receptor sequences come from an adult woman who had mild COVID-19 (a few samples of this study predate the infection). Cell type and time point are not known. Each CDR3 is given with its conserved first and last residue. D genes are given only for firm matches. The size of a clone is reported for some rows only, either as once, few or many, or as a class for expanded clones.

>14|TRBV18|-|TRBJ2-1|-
TGTGCCAGCTCACCACGATCGACAGACCCCTGGCAGTTCTTC
CASSPRSTDPWQFF
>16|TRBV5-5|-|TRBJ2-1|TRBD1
TGTGCCAGCAGCTTGAGGACAGGGACTGGAGGCAATGAGCAGTTCTTC
CASSLRTGTGGNEQFF
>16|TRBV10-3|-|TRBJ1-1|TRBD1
TGTGCCATCAGTGATTCGGGACAGGGGGCTAACACTGAAGCTTTCTTT
CAISDSGQGANTEAFF
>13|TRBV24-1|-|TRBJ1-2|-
TGTGCCACCAGCAGTGGGGACCCGTATGGCTACACCTTC
CATSSGDPYGYTF
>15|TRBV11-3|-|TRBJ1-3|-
TGTGCCAGCAGCTTAGGGCGGGTCTCTGGAAACACCATATATTTT
CASSLGRVSGNTIYF
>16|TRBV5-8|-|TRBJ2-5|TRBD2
TGTGCCAGCACGGCTGTCAGCGGGAAGCAACAAGAGACCCAGTACTTC
CASTAVSGKQQETQYF
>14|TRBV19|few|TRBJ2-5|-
TGTGCCAGTAGTCCACAGGGGAGGCGAGAGACCCAGTACTTC
CASSPQGRRETQYF
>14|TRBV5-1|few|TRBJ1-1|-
TGCGCCAGCGGCTACAGGGAAGGGAACACTGAAGCTTTCTTT
CASGYREGNTEAFF
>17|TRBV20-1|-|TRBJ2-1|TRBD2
TGCAGTGCTCTAAGTCTCGGGAGCGGGAGGGCCACCAATGAGCAGTTCTTC
CSALSLGSGRATNEQFF
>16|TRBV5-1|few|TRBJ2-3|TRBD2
TGCGCCAGCAGCCTAGGACTAGCGGGGGACACAGATACGCAGTATTTT
CASSLGLAGDTDTQYF
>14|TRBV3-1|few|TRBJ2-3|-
TGTGCCAGCAGCCAAGATCACGGCACAGATACGCAGTATTTT
CASSQDHGTDTQYF
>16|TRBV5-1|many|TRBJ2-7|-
TGCGCCAGCAGCGCACAAATATCGGGACATACCTACGAGCAGTACTTC
CASSAQISGHTYEQYF
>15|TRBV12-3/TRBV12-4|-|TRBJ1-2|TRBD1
TGTGCCAGCAGTTTGGGGACAGGAAATACCTATGGCTACACCTTC
CASSLGTGNTYGYTF
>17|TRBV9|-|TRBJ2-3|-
TGTGCCAGCAGCGTAGGGGGGGTTGGTGGTCTCACAGATACGCAGTATTTT
CASSVGGVGGLTDTQYF